The rows below give T cell receptor beta chains drawn from one sample of a study of blood T cell repertoires in COVID-19. Profiling relied on immunoSEQ multiplex PCR, and the TCRdb table lists in-frame clones only, not all of them. The profile shows approximately 250,000 clones, roughly 82% of them singletons. Material: peripheral blood. Receptor source: a woman of 80 years or more with COVID-19, enrolled during active disease. CDR3s include the opening cysteine and the closing phenylalanine or tryptophan. Each record gives: D gene, J gene, V gene, clone size, CDR3 protein, CDR3 DNA. A D gene is named only where the DNA matches it firmly. Not all rows give a size; the values are once, few, many and, for expanded clones, a class.

D: NA; J: TRBJ2-2; V: TRBV3-1/TRBV3-2; size: NA; CDR3: CASSHLRGTGELFF; DNA: TGTGCCAGCAGCCATTTAAGGGGGACCGGGGAGCTGTTTTTT
D: NA; J: TRBJ2-1; V: TRBV5-1; size: once; CDR3: CASSFPGGLGDEQFF; DNA: TGCGCCAGCAGCTTCCCGGGGGGCCTCGGGGATGAGCAGTTCTTC
D: NA; J: TRBJ1-5; V: TRBV19; size: NA; CDR3: CASITQGNSNQPQHF; DNA: TGTGCCAGTATTACTCAGGGGAATAGCAATCAGCCCCAGCATTTT
D: NA; J: TRBJ1-4; V: TRBV7-2; size: few; CDR3: CASSSPTATNEKLFF; DNA: TGTGCCAGCAGCTCGCCCACTGCAACTAATGAAAAACTGTTTTTT
D: NA; J: TRBJ1-5; V: TRBV5-6; size: NA; CDR3: CASSPGIRGNQPQHF; DNA: TGTGCCAGCAGCCCAGGGATTCGTGGCAATCAGCCCCAGCATTTT
D: NA; J: TRBJ2-2; V: TRBV29-1; size: NA; CDR3: CSGRTAVTGELFF; DNA: TGCAGCGGGAGGACAGCCGTAACCGGGGAGCTGTTTTTT
D: NA; J: TRBJ2-2; V: TRBV7-2; size: NA; CDR3: CASITVAGNTGELFF; DNA: TGTGCCAGCATCACCGTGGCAGGGAACACCGGGGAGCTGTTTTTT
D: TRBD2; J: TRBJ2-3; V: TRBV11-2; size: NA; CDR3: CASNQRLAGSSDTQYF; DNA: TGTGCCAGCAATCAAAGACTAGCGGGGAGTTCAGATACGCAGTATTTT
D: TRBD1; J: TRBJ2-7; V: TRBV4-1; size: few; CDR3: CASSFNQGAGEQYF; DNA: TGCGCCAGCAGTTTCAACCAGGGGGCGGGCGAGCAGTACTTC
D: NA; J: TRBJ1-6; V: TRBV4-3; size: NA; CDR3: CASSQDGAKPLHF; DNA: TGCGCCAGCAGCCAAGATGGGGCAAAACCCCTCCACTTT
D: NA; J: TRBJ2-3; V: TRBV5-1; size: NA; CDR3: CASSPPTDTQYF; DNA: TGCGCCAGCAGCCCTCCCACAGATACGCAGTATTTT
D: NA; J: TRBJ2-7; V: TRBV9; size: NA; CDR3: CASSVPGGEQYF; DNA: TGTGCCAGCAGCGTCCCCGGGGGCGAGCAGTACTTC
D: NA; J: TRBJ1-2; V: TRBV3-1/TRBV3-2; size: NA; CDR3: CASSPRGEAGYTF; DNA: TGTGCCAGCAGCCCCCGGGGGGAGGCTGGCTACACCTTC
D: TRBD1; J: TRBJ1-1; V: TRBV11-2; size: NA; CDR3: CASSLTFGDRASRGAFF; DNA: TGTGCCAGCAGCTTAACGTTTGGGGACAGGGCCTCTCGTGGGGCTTTCTTT
D: NA; J: TRBJ1-6; V: TRBV30; size: NA; CDR3: CAWSVDSYNSPLHF; DNA: TGTGCCTGGAGTGTAGACAGCTATAATTCACCCCTCCACTTT
D: TRBD1; J: TRBJ1-2; V: TRBV2; size: few; CDR3: CASQTGGDYGYTF; DNA: TGTGCCAGTCAGACAGGGGGCGACTATGGCTACACCTTC
D: NA; J: TRBJ1-5; V: TRBV30; size: NA; CDR3: CAATAEAGPQHF; DNA: TGTGCCGCGACCGCTGAAGCAGGGCCCCAGCATTTT
D: NA; J: TRBJ2-1; V: TRBV18; size: NA; CDR3: CASSPRSGSSYNEQFF; DNA: TGTGCCAGCTCACCTCGTTCGGGTAGCTCCTACAATGAGCAGTTCTTC
D: NA; J: TRBJ2-7; V: TRBV11-2; size: NA; CDR3: CASSLGTVSSYEQYF; DNA: TGTGCCAGCAGCTTAGGGACTGTGAGCTCCTACGAGCAGTACTTC
D: NA; J: TRBJ2-3; V: TRBV7-8; size: NA; CDR3: CASGGGGSTDTQYF; DNA: TGTGCCAGTGGGGGAGGGGGTAGCACAGATACGCAGTATTTT
D: TRBD1; J: TRBJ2-7; V: TRBV3-1/TRBV3-2; size: NA; CDR3: CASSQGKDRSEQYF; DNA: TGTGCCAGCAGCCAAGGGAAGGACAGGAGCGAGCAGTACTTC
D: TRBD1; J: TRBJ2-1; V: TRBV11-3; size: once; CDR3: CASSFGTGKTPNEQFF; DNA: TGTGCCAGCAGCTTCGGGACAGGGAAAACCCCCAATGAGCAGTTCTTC
D: TRBD1; J: TRBJ2-6; V: TRBV20-1; size: NA; CDR3: CSASGTGMFSGANVLTF; DNA: TGCAGTGCTAGTGGGACAGGGATGTTCTCTGGGGCCAACGTCCTGACTTTC
D: NA; J: TRBJ1-5; V: TRBV28; size: NA; CDR3: CASSPTGSGLHQPQHF; DNA: TGTGCCAGCAGCCCAACAGGGTCGGGTTTACATCAGCCCCAGCATTTT
D: TRBD1; J: TRBJ1-3; V: TRBV30; size: NA; CDR3: CAWTGTGSGNTIYF; DNA: TGTGCCTGGACCGGGACAGGCTCTGGAAACACCATATATTTT
D: TRBD1; J: TRBJ1-1; V: TRBV18; size: NA; CDR3: CASSQRQGWDTEAFF; DNA: TGTGCCAGCTCACAAAGACAGGGATGGGACACTGAAGCTTTCTTT
D: TRBD2; J: TRBJ2-7; V: TRBV6-5; size: NA; CDR3: CASRMTSGGYEQYF; DNA: TGTGCCAGCCGGATGACTAGCGGGGGCTACGAGCAGTACTTC
D: NA; J: TRBJ1-1; V: TRBV20-1; size: NA; CDR3: CSASKANGMNTEAFF; DNA: TGCAGTGCTAGTAAGGCCAACGGGATGAACACTGAAGCTTTCTTT
D: TRBD2; J: TRBJ2-3; V: TRBV4-3; size: once; CDR3: CASSPGLAGGRTDTQYF; DNA: TGCGCCAGCAGCCCCGGACTAGCGGGGGGGAGAACAGATACGCAGTATTTT
D: TRBD1; J: TRBJ2-5; V: TRBV6-5; size: NA; CDR3: CASSRRQGETQYF; DNA: TGTGCCAGCAGCCGCAGACAGGGAGAGACCCAGTACTTC
D: NA; J: TRBJ2-5; V: TRBV10-3; size: NA; CDR3: CATEAPGQETQYF; DNA: TGTGCCACGGAGGCCCCCGGGCAAGAGACCCAGTACTTC
D: NA; J: TRBJ1-4; V: TRBV5-4; size: NA; CDR3: CASSSPTPGEEEKLFF; DNA: TGTGCCAGCAGCTCGCCCACCCCGGGAGAGGAGGAAAAACTGTTTTTT
D: NA; J: TRBJ2-3; V: TRBV29-1; size: NA; CDR3: CSVVYYTDTQYF; DNA: TGCAGCGTTGTCTACTACACAGATACGCAGTATTTT
D: TRBD1; J: TRBJ1-1; V: TRBV19; size: NA; CDR3: CASSADRALAFF; DNA: TGTGCCAGTAGCGCCGACAGGGCTCTAGCTTTCTTT
D: TRBD1; J: TRBJ2-4; V: TRBV3-1/TRBV3-2; size: once; CDR3: CASTSTGANIQYF; DNA: TGTGCCAGCACCTCGACAGGGGCAAACATTCAGTACTTC
D: NA; J: TRBJ1-6; V: TRBV30; size: NA; CDR3: CAWKRNPGNSPLHF; DNA: TGTGCCTGGAAGAGAAACCCTGGTAATTCACCCCTCCACTTT
D: NA; J: TRBJ1-2; V: TRBV7-8; size: NA; CDR3: CASSPTSTYGYTF; DNA: TGTGCCAGCAGTCCGACATCGACCTATGGCTACACCTTC
D: NA; J: TRBJ1-1; V: TRBV9; size: once; CDR3: CASSPTVWSSEAFF; DNA: TGTGCCAGCAGTCCGACAGTCTGGAGTTCTGAAGCTTTCTTT
D: NA; J: TRBJ1-6; V: TRBV5-6; size: NA; CDR3: CASSLNGASYSPLHF; DNA: TGTGCCAGCAGCTTGAATGGGGCCTCGTATTCACCCCTCCACTTT
D: NA; J: TRBJ1-2; V: TRBV19; size: few; CDR3: CASRVYGSYTF; DNA: TGTGCCAGTAGGGTGTACGGGAGCTACACCTTC
D: NA; J: TRBJ1-1; V: TRBV5-1; size: NA; CDR3: CASSLDGSTNTEAFF; DNA: TGCGCCAGCAGCTTGGACGGGTCGACCAACACTGAAGCTTTCTTT
D: TRBD1; J: TRBJ1-3; V: TRBV5-4; size: NA; CDR3: CASSLGGGLNTGNTIYF; DNA: TGTGCCAGCAGCTTGGGAGGGGGCCTTAACACTGGAAACACCATATATTTT
D: NA; J: TRBJ2-7; V: TRBV4-1; size: NA; CDR3: CASSQGLGAEQYF; DNA: TGCGCCAGCAGCCAAGGTCTTGGGGCCGAGCAGTACTTC
D: NA; J: TRBJ2-7; V: TRBV28; size: NA; CDR3: CASSSETAKSSYEQYF; DNA: TGTGCCAGCAGTTCGGAGACAGCAAAAAGCTCCTACGAGCAGTACTTC
D: NA; J: TRBJ1-1; V: TRBV19; size: NA; CDR3: CASSTQLDTEAFF; DNA: TGTGCCAGTAGTACTCAACTGGACACTGAAGCTTTCTTT
D: NA; J: TRBJ1-2; V: TRBV30; size: few; CDR3: CAWSPGYSYGYTF; DNA: TGTGCCTGGAGCCCAGGGTATTCCTATGGCTACACCTTC
D: NA; J: TRBJ1-3; V: TRBV9; size: NA; CDR3: CASSVDGTRSSGNTIYF; DNA: TGTGCCAGCAGCGTAGATGGTACGAGATCGTCTGGAAACACCATATATTTT
D: NA; J: TRBJ1-1; V: TRBV29-1; size: NA; CDR3: CSAQSGFSVNTEAFF; DNA: TGCAGCGCTCAATCAGGGTTTTCCGTGAACACTGAAGCTTTCTTT
D: TRBD1; J: TRBJ1-1; V: TRBV18; size: NA; CDR3: CASSPGQGMGQDTEAFF; DNA: TGTGCCAGCTCACCGGGACAGGGAATGGGGCAGGACACTGAAGCTTTCTTT
D: NA; J: TRBJ2-2; V: TRBV4-1; size: NA; CDR3: CASSQGGGGENTGELFF; DNA: TGCGCCAGCAGCCAAGGGGGCGGCGGCGAGAACACCGGGGAGCTGTTTTTT
D: TRBD2; J: TRBJ2-3; V: TRBV6-5; size: NA; CDR3: CASTTSGGTPGTQYF; DNA: TGTGCCAGCACGACTAGCGGGGGGACCCCCGGTACGCAGTATTTT
D: TRBD2; J: TRBJ2-5; V: TRBV11-2; size: NA; CDR3: CASSRRGGYRFAETQYF; DNA: TGTGCCAGCAGCCGCCGGGGGGGCTACCGGTTTGCAGAGACCCAGTACTTC
D: NA; J: TRBJ2-5; V: TRBV27; size: NA; CDR3: CASSLQGRSQETQYF; DNA: TGTGCCAGCAGTTTACAGGGTCGGTCCCAAGAGACCCAGTACTTC
D: NA; J: TRBJ1-1; V: TRBV3-1/TRBV3-2; size: NA; CDR3: CASSQGLTGSTEAFF; DNA: TGTGCCAGCAGCCAAGGTCTCACAGGGAGCACTGAAGCTTTCTTT
D: NA; J: TRBJ2-3; V: TRBV5-4; size: NA; CDR3: CASSLRLDLGPTGRLTQYF; DNA: TGTGCCAGCAGCTTGCGGCTAGACCTCGGCCCAACCGGCCGATTGACGCAGTATTTT
D: TRBD1; J: TRBJ1-5; V: TRBV18; size: NA; CDR3: CASSPGQGDQPQHF; DNA: TGTGCCAGCTCACCTGGACAGGGGGACCAGCCCCAGCATTTT
D: TRBD1; J: TRBJ1-2; V: TRBV6-5; size: NA; CDR3: CASSYETGKGYTF; DNA: TGTGCCAGCAGTTACGAGACAGGGAAAGGCTACACCTTC